These 16 T cell receptor beta chains came from one sample sequenced in a study of blood T cell repertoires in COVID-19. Sequencing used immunoSEQ multiplex PCR; TCRdb keeps in-frame clones, though not all of them. The table has 200,000 to 250,000 clones, around four fifths seen once. Sequencing was carried out using peripheral blood. These receptors were obtained from a man in his forties or fifties with active or convalescent COVID-19.

The rearrangement uses TRBV23-1 and TRBJ1-1; TRBD1 is a possible D gene (6 bases). TRBV23-1 is recorded as an ORF, its role being uncertain. The V gene lost 4 bases and the J gene lost 7 bases, with 16 bases spanning the gap. The CDR3 length is 14 residues. DNA of the CDR3: TGCGCCAGCAGTCTACCGGGGGGCAGGGGTGAAGCTTTCTTT. It translates to CASSLPGGRGEAFF.

J is TRBJ2-7 and V is TRBV7-6; TRBD1 matches 7 bases. The CDR3 has 15 residues. The junction had 10 bases not matched to a gene; V was cut back by 5 bases and J by 3 bases. The germline V gene encodes CDR1 SGHVS and CDR2 FNYEAQ. The CDR3 here is CASSPAPDRDYEQYF. CDR3 DNA: TGTGCCAGCAGCCCTGCGCCCGACAGGGACTACGAGCAGTACTTC. The variable domain in full, with the rest retrieved from reference TRBV7-6 and TRBJ2-7, is GAGVSQSPRYKVTKRGQDVALRCDPISGHVSLYWYRQALGQGPEFLTYFNYEAQQDKSGLPNDRFSAERPEGSISTLTIQRTEQRDSAMYRCASSPAPDRDYEQYFGPGTRLTVT.

The chain has TRBV10-3 and TRBJ1-5; D ambiguous. The CDR3 runs 15 residues. V shed 1 base and J shed 6 bases, with 13 bases lying between them. CDR1 is ENHRY, CDR2 SYGVKD, per germline. CDR3 nucleotides: TGTGCCATCAGTGAGTTTTCGTCAAGAGGTCAGCCCCAGCATTTT. This translates into CAISEFSSRGQPQHF.

Regarding this clone: Relative to the germline gene, one junction end is altered; a read error may explain this. The chain combines TRBV28 with TRBJ1-2, with D possibly TRBD1 on 6 matching bases. CDR1 is MDHEN and CDR2 is SYDVKM in the germline V gene. CDR3 size: 13 residues. CDR3 nucleotides: TGTGCCAGCCGAATACCCTCCCGGGACACTCCTTCTTTC. Its translation: CASRIPSRDTPSF.

CDR3 in DNA: TGTGCCAGCAGCCCAGAAGGAGCGTGGCAGTTCTTC. It translates to CASSPEGAWQFF. The chain employs TRBV3-1 (or the pseudogene TRBV3-2) and TRBJ2-1; D is unclear. Germline V CDR1 and CDR2: LGHDT, YNNKEL (reference sequence). CDR3 size: 12 residues. V was clipped by 4 bases and J by 12 bases, with 13 bases between them.

The chain uses TRBV4-1 and TRBJ2-2; tentatively, D is TRBD2 (7 bases). CDR3 length equals 18 residues. Trimming left V 8 bases short and J 2 bases short, with 24 bases between. The germline V gene has CDR1 MGHRA and CDR2 YSYEKL. The CDR3 DNA is TGCGCCAGCCGAACAATAAGGGGGGGCCTTAGTAACACCGGGGAGCTGTTTTTT. It is translated as CASRTIRGGLSNTGELFF.

This sequence joins TRBV9 and TRBJ1-2; TRBD1 is a possible D gene (6 bases). Germline V gene lookup returns CDR1 SGDLS and CDR2 YYNGEE. V lost 5 bases and J lost 0, with 14 bases in between. This CDR3 has 15 amino acids. The CDR3 spells CASSLGQLTNYGYTF. CDR3 DNA: TGTGCCAGCAGTCTCGGACAGCTAACTAACTATGGCTACACCTTC.

For the CDR3, the DNA is TGTGCCAGCAGTTTATGGGGGACGAGGGGGAATGAGCAGTTCTTC. Amino acid sequence: CASSLWGTRGNEQFF. The chain employs TRBV27 and TRBJ2-1, with D possibly matching TRBD1 (6 bases). CDR1 MNHEY and CDR2 SMNVEV come from the germline V gene (reference sequence). The V end was cut by 1 base, the J end by 7 bases, with 14 bases between. This CDR3 has 15 residues.

This clone has just one count. This chain connects TRBV4-3 to TRBJ2-2; the match to TRBD2 covers 11 bases. Per the germline V gene, CDR1 is LGHNA and CDR2 is YSLEER. V lost 1 base and J lost 4; bases outside the gene matches: 5. The CDR3 is 17 residues long. This chain's CDR3 is CASSQGRLAGLTGELFF. In DNA, the CDR3 is TGCGCCAGCAGCCAAGGCAGACTAGCGGGGCTCACCGGGGAGCTGTTTTTT.

The chain combines TRBV27 with TRBJ1-2; no clear D. The CDR3 consists of 13 residues. From germline, CDR1 is MNHEY and CDR2 SMNVEV (reference sequence). V lost 0 bases and J lost 4, with 6 bases in between. This chain's CDR3 is CASSLSEGYGYTF. The CDR3 DNA reads as TGTGCCAGCAGTTTATCGGAGGGCTATGGCTACACCTTC.

This clone was seen a single time. The gene calls are TRBV13 and TRBJ1-2; 9 positions agree with TRBD1. Germline V CDR1 and CDR2: PRHDT, FYEKMQ (reference sequence). The CDR3 spans 15 residues. The ends lost 7 bases at V and 5 bases at J; junction bases unmatched: 11. The CDR3 spells CASIETGGPTYGYTF. For the CDR3, the DNA is TGTGCCAGCATCGAAACAGGGGGCCCTACGTATGGCTACACCTTC.

J is TRBJ1-2 and V is TRBV29-1; D not resolved. Germline V CDR1 and CDR2: SQVTM, ANQGSEA. CDR3 length: 13 residues. The V and J ends lost 3 bases and 11 bases respectively, with 19 bases between them. This CDR3 reads CSVDLARPSRYTF. The DNA of the CDR3 is TGCAGCGTTGATCTAGCAAGGCCCTCACGGTACACCTTC.

The chain employs TRBV2 and TRBJ1-2; 7 nucleotides agree with TRBD1. The CDR3 is 13 amino acids. With 6 bases clipped from V and 7 bases from J, the junction kept 8 bases outside the gene matches. Germline CDR1 is SNHLY and CDR2 is FYNNEI. The DNA of the CDR3 is TGTGCCAGCAGCCGAGGGGGACAGCTTGGCTACACCTTC. Translating gives CASSRGGQLGYTF.

This CDR3 reads CASSPPSLSGELFF. CDR3 DNA: TGTGCCAGCTCACCACCGTCTCTCAGCGGGGAGCTGTTTTTT. The rearrangement joins TRBV18 to TRBJ2-2; no firm D call. Trimming stripped 0 bases from V and 7 bases from J, with 9 bases between. The germline CDR1 and CDR2 sequences are KGHSH and LQKENI. This CDR3 has 14 amino acids. The full variable domain, rest sourced from reference TRBV18 and TRBJ2-2, is NAGVMQNPRHLVRRRGQEARLRCSPMKGHSHVYWYRQLPEEGLKFMVYLQKENIIDESGMPKERFSAEFPKEGPSILRIQQVVRGDSAAYFCASSPPSLSGELFFGEGSRLTVL.

This clone has a handful of counts. The rearrangement joins TRBV7-9 to TRBJ1-2, with unresolved D. Deletions cut 5 bases from V and 7 bases from J, with 8 bases between. Looked up from germline, CDR1 is SEHNR and CDR2 is FQNEAQ (reference sequence). CDR3 length: 11 amino acids. The CDR3: CASSTYGGYTF. Here the CDR3 DNA reads TGTGCCAGCAGCACCTATGGTGGCTACACCTTC.

This chain connects TRBV7-6 to TRBJ2-3; perhaps TRBD2 as D (5 bases). This CDR3 spans 15 amino acids. The germline V gene encodes CDR1 SGHVS and CDR2 FNYEAQ. The V end lost 1 base, the J end lost 1 base, and 9 bases lay between the germline ends. Here the CDR3 reads CASSLGGSGTDTQYF. The CDR3 region has the DNA TGTGCCAGCAGCTTAGGAGGGTCTGGCACAGATACGCAGTATTTT.